Below are 29 T cell receptor beta chains sequenced from a single sample in a study of early T cells in non-severe SARS-CoV-2 infection. Each CDR3 protein gets one entry after TCRdb re-called the 5' RACE reads with MiXCR. The sample shows about 80,000 distinct CDR3 sequences, 5% of them seen only once. Sample: whole blood, taken at baseline. Every receptor here comes from an adult who was a healthcare worker with PCR-confirmed SARS-CoV-2 infection or an uninfected control (not recorded which).

There are many counts of this clonotype. The chain employs TRBV7-2 and TRBJ2-7; the D call may be TRBD1 or TRBD2 (6 bases each). Germline loops: CDR1 SGHTA, CDR2 FQGNSA. CDR3 length equals 13 residues. The ends were cut back, 7 bases at V and 2 bases at J, with 12 bases in the middle. The chain's CDR3 is CASMGGGPYEQYF. Here the CDR3 DNA reads TGTGCCAGCATGGGTGGGGGGCCCTACGAGCAGTACTTC.

This clonotype was counted only a few times. The chain joins TRBV10-3 to TRBJ2-3; tentatively, D is TRBD1 (5 bases). V was trimmed by 3 bases and J by 2 bases, leaving 12 bases between them. There are 15 residues in the CDR3. Germline loops: CDR1 ENHRY, CDR2 SYGVKD. The CDR3 DNA reads as TGTGCCATCAGTGAAAGATCTGGGGCCACAGATACGCAGTATTTT. It yields the protein CAISERSGATDTQYF.

This clonotype appeared many times. The rearrangement joins TRBV11-2 to TRBJ2-5; the D call may be TRBD1 or TRBD2 (5 bases each). Germline V lookup: CDR1 SGHAT, CDR2 FQNNGV. The V and J ends lost 7 bases and 1 base respectively, with 16 bases between them. This CDR3 is built from 15 residues. The CDR3 is CASTAMGVPQETQYF. The CDR3 region has the DNA TGTGCCAGCACCGCCATGGGGGTCCCCCAAGAGACCCAGTACTTC.

This clonotype was picked up a small number of times. The chain combines TRBV20-1 with TRBJ2-2; D unclear. CDR3 length: 15 amino acids. Looked up from germline, CDR1 is DFQATT and CDR2 is SNEGSKA (reference sequence). V was pared by 2 bases and J by 2 bases, with 12 bases between. CDR3 coding DNA: TGCAGTGCTAGATCTACGGTTCCTAACACCGGGGAGCTGTTTTTT. It codes for CSARSTVPNTGELFF.

This clonotype occurred many times. In nucleotides, the CDR3 is TGTGCCAGCAGTTTAAACGCCGGAGGGACAGGGGTAACACCCCTCCACTTT. Translated, it gives CASSLNAGGTGVTPLHF. The V call is TRBV27, the J call TRBJ1-6; 10 bases fit TRBD1. This CDR3 has 17 residues. V dropped 2 bases and J dropped 11; count of bases not matched to a gene: 12. Germline CDR1 is MNHEY and CDR2 is SMNVEV (reference sequence).

This clonotype was detected ten times or more. This sequence joins TRBV6-6 and TRBJ2-7; 8 nucleotides line up with TRBD1. Germline assignment: CDR1 MNHNY and CDR2 SVGAGI (reference sequence). V lost 4 bases to trimming and J lost 3 bases; unmatched junction nucleotides: 8. The CDR3 loop spans 15 amino acids. CDR3: CASSSLPGQVYEQYF. DNA for the CDR3: TGTGCCAGCAGTTCTTTGCCGGGACAGGTCTACGAGCAGTACTTC.

This clonotype was seen at least ten times. The V call is TRBV12-3 or TRBV12-4, the J call TRBJ1-1, with D perhaps matching TRBD1 (5 bases). With 6 bases removed from V and 1 base from J, the gap between germline ends came to 12 bases. This CDR3 is 14 amino acids long. The CDR3 DNA follows: TGTGCCAGCAGGCCGACAGTTACGAACACTGAAGCTTTCTTT. This codes for CASRPTVTNTEAFF.

Ten or more counts support this clonotype. This CDR3 reads CATSVWDEGDTQYF. The CDR3 DNA is TGTGCCACCAGTGTCTGGGACGAAGGAGATACGCAGTATTTT. This chain uses TRBV24-1 with TRBJ2-3; TRBD1 or TRBD2 may be the D gene (5 bases each). Trimming pared 5 bases from V and 5 bases from J, leaving 13 bases between. This CDR3 is 14 amino acids long. In germline, CDR1 is KGHDR, CDR2 SFDVKD.

This clonotype was found many times. CDR3 loop: CASSRSLAGGVDEQFF. The DNA of the CDR3 is TGCGCCAGCAGCAGATCCCTAGCGGGAGGGGTTGATGAGCAGTTCTTC. The rearrangement uses TRBV5-1 and TRBJ2-1; the match to TRBD2 covers 12 bases. CDR3 length: 16 residues. Unmatched junction bases numbered 10, after V lost 4 bases and J lost 8 bases. Germline-derived CDR1 and CDR2 are SGHRS and YFSETQ.

This clonotype was counted between two and nine times. The chain is built from TRBV11-2 and TRBJ2-7; D gene ambiguous. Germline lookup yields CDR1 SGHAT and CDR2 FQNNGV. Trimming took 2 bases from V and 4 from J, leaving 9 bases between them. The CDR3 consists of 13 residues. The CDR3 is CASSLSNMYEQYF. The CDR3 region has the DNA TGTGCCAGCAGCTTATCGAACATGTACGAGCAGTACTTC.

The sample holds a few counts of this clonotype. The chain carries TRBV7-9 and TRBJ2-7, with TRBD2 matching 9 bases. The CDR3 covers 17 residues. V was pared by 0 bases and J by 4 bases, with 10 bases of the junction left unmatched. Germline CDR1 SEHNR, CDR2 FQNEAQ (reference sequence). CDR3 sequence (DNA): TGTGCCAGCAGCTTAGCCCCCGACAGGGCGGGAGGGTACGAGCAGTACTTC. Amino acid sequence: CASSLAPDRAGGYEQYF. The full variable domain, in which reference TRBV7-9 and TRBJ2-7 provide the parts outside the CDR3, is DTGVSQNPRHKITKRGQNVTFRCDPISEHNRLYWYRQTLGQGPEFLTYFQNEAQLEKSRLLSDRFSAERPKGSFSTLEIQRTEQGDSAMYLCASSLAPDRAGGYEQYFGPGTRLTVT.

In its sample, this clonotype was seen a few times. The rearrangement links TRBV20-1 to TRBJ1-5; D is unresolved. Germline lookup yields CDR1 DFQATT and CDR2 SNEGSKA (reference sequence). CDR3 length: 16 residues. Trimming took 3 bases from V and 1 from J, leaving 16 bases between them. The CDR3 loop reads CSARPARQISNQPQHF. The CDR3 DNA reads TGCAGTGCTAGGCCGGCACGGCAAATAAGCAATCAGCCCCAGCATTTT.

The chain couples TRBV6-5 to TRBJ1-1; D is ambiguous. Germline values: CDR1 MNHEY, CDR2 SVGAGI. The CDR3 sequence is 12 residues long. V lost 6 bases to trimming and J lost 10 bases, with 15 bases between them. In DNA, the CDR3 is TGTGCCAGCAGCCCCATGAGGCCGGGAGCTTTCTTT. This translates into CASSPMRPGAFF.

Turning to this clonotype: This clone may be a read error of a much larger clone one base away. The chain links TRBV7-9 to TRBJ2-2; 10 bases map to TRBD2. Germline CDR1 SEHNR, CDR2 FQNEAQ (reference sequence). The CDR3 has 18 residues. V lost 11 bases, J lost 1 base, and 16 bases stayed unmatched. The CDR3 protein is CACISRLAGEENTGELFF. The DNA of the CDR3 is TGTGCCTGCATCTCCCGCCTAGCGGGAGAGGAGAACACCGGGGAGCTGTTTTTT.

This clonotype was recorded many times. The chain carries TRBV29-1 and TRBJ2-7; D perhaps matches TRBD1 (6 bases). V lost 5 bases and J 7 bases, leaving 15 bases between the germline ends. CDR1 is SQVTM and CDR2 is ANQGSEA in the germline V gene. The CDR3 extends over 12 amino acids. CDR3 coding DNA: TGCAGCGTTAGGACAGCCCCGGGGGAGCAGTACTTC. The encoded protein is CSVRTAPGEQYF.

This clonotype was recorded a few times. The V gene is TRBV7-6, the J gene TRBJ2-7; TRBD1 agrees at 11 bases. Germline V gene sequence: CDR1 SGHVS, CDR2 FNYEAQ. The CDR3 has 15 residues. V shed 5 bases and J 3 bases; nucleotides not matched to a gene: 6. The CDR3 DNA sequence: TGTGCCAGCAGCGCCGGCGGGACAGGGGGCTACGAGCAGTACTTC. It encodes CASSAGGTGGYEQYF.

V usage is TRBV3-1 and J usage is TRBJ2-5, with D tentatively TRBD1 or TRBD2 (5 bases each). CDR1 and CDR2 from the germline V gene are LGHDT and YNNKEL (reference sequence). The length of the CDR3 is 15 residues. V dropped 2 bases and J dropped 1 base, with 11 bases sitting between them. CDR3 sequence reads: CASSQLDGGQETQYF. In DNA, the CDR3 is TGTGCCAGCAGCCAACTAGATGGGGGCCAAGAGACCCAGTACTTC.

There are a few counts of this clonotype. J is TRBJ2-7 and V is TRBV29-1, with 8 bases aligning to TRBD2. The trim removed 7 bases at V and 2 bases at J, leaving 4 bases unmatched. CDR3 length equals 12 residues. Germline-derived CDR1 and CDR2 are SQVTM and ANQGSEA. The CDR3 DNA is TGCAGCGCACGAGCGGGAGCCTACGAGCAGTACTTC. Translating it yields CSARAGAYEQYF.

The rearrangement links TRBV30 to TRBJ2-5; D call uncertain. V lost 0 bases and J 5 bases, leaving 4 bases between the germline ends. The CDR3 runs 11 residues. Germline lookup yields CDR1 GTSNPN and CDR2 SVGIG (reference sequence). For the CDR3, the DNA is TGTGCCTGGAGTGTACCCGAGACCCAGTACTTC. It encodes CAWSVPETQYF.

This clonotype was counted many times. The chain couples TRBV12-3 or TRBV12-4 to TRBJ1-1; 7 bases agree with TRBD1. The CDR3 extends over 15 amino acids. V was pared by 3 bases and J by 5 bases, with 9 bases of the junction left unmatched. The CDR3 DNA sequence: TGTGCCAGCAGTTTCCGGTCAGGGGGAAATACTGAAGCTTTCTTT. The encoded protein is CASSFRSGGNTEAFF.

A word on this clonotype: A much larger clone differs by one base, so this may be a read error. The chain uses TRBV10-3 and TRBJ2-7; D may be TRBD1 (6 bases). Between the trimmed V and J ends, which lost 6 bases and 5 bases, there was a span of 11 bases. This CDR3 is built from 12 residues. Germline V gene lookup returns CDR1 ENHRY and CDR2 SYGVKD. The CDR3 protein is CAIRGDMDEQYF. The CDR3 DNA follows: TGTGCCATCAGGGGGGACATGGACGAGCAGTACTTC.

V gene TRBV4-2 combines with J gene TRBJ1-2, with D tentatively TRBD1 (6 bases). Germline V gives CDR1 LGHNA, CDR2 YNFKEQ. V gave up 2 bases and J gave up 4 bases, with 11 bases separating them. The CDR3 covers 14 residues. This CDR3 is CASSQPGQAYGYTF. The CDR3 nucleotides read TGTGCCAGCAGCCAACCGGGACAAGCCTATGGCTACACCTTC.

This clonotype was seen ten or more times. The chain joins TRBV11-1 to TRBJ2-7, with D possibly TRBD2 on 6 matching bases. The CDR3 has 14 amino acids. The V end was cut by 0 bases, the J end by 3 bases, with 9 bases between. The germline V gene has CDR1 SGHAT and CDR2 FQDESV (reference sequence). The CDR3 DNA reads as TGTGCCAGCAGCTTAGCGCTGGGGGGCTACGAGCAGTACTTC. Amino acid sequence: CASSLALGGYEQYF.

This clonotype was recorded a few times. The V call is TRBV27, the J call TRBJ1-5; TRBD1 might be the D (5 bases). This CDR3 spans 13 amino acids. V was trimmed by 8 bases and J by 5 bases, leaving 13 bases between them. Per germline, CDR1 MNHEY and CDR2 SMNVEV (reference sequence). The CDR3 sequence is CASRRQTDQPQHF. CDR3 coding DNA: TGTGCCAGCCGGCGACAGACAGATCAGCCCCAGCATTTT.

In this sample, this clonotype turned up many times. The rearrangement links TRBV29-1 to TRBJ2-1; 9 nucleotides agree with TRBD2. From germline, CDR1 is SQVTM and CDR2 ANQGSEA. CDR3 length: 14 residues. With V trimmed by 7 bases and J by 0 bases, 4 bases remained unmatched. CDR3 sequence: CSASGDISYNEQFF. The CDR3 region has the DNA TGCAGCGCTAGCGGGGATATCTCCTACAATGAGCAGTTCTTC.

This clonotype was detected ten times or more. The rearrangement links TRBV6-6 to TRBJ2-7; 9 nucleotides match TRBD1. V dropped 4 bases and J dropped 8; count of bases not matched to a gene: 3. Germline V lookup: CDR1 MNHNY, CDR2 SVGAGI (reference sequence). The CDR3 runs 12 residues. The CDR3 reads CASSFGQGQQYF. CDR3 DNA: TGTGCCAGCAGTTTCGGACAGGGGCAGCAGTACTTC.

The rearrangement uses TRBV19 and TRBJ2-1; unclear D gene. The CDR3 length is 16 residues. The V end was cut by 6 bases, the J end by 4 bases, with 19 bases between. Germline V CDR1 and CDR2: LNHDA, SQIVND (reference sequence). CDR3 sequence reads: CASSPPRIIAYNEQFF. Written as DNA, the CDR3 is TGTGCCAGTAGCCCCCCCCGGATCATCGCGTACAATGAGCAGTTCTTC.

With regard to this clonotype: A much more abundant neighbour one base away suggests this may be a read error. This chain links TRBV6-5 with TRBJ1-2; possible D gene TRBD1, 5 bases. The CDR3 is made up of 14 amino acids. V lost 6 bases to trimming and J lost 6 bases, with 17 bases between them. CDR1 is MNHEY, CDR2 SVGAGI, per germline. The CDR3 DNA sequence: TGTGCCAGCAGCCGAACAGGTCAGAACCATGGCTACACCTTC. Amino acid sequence: CASSRTGQNHGYTF.

This clonotype appeared many times. The V gene is TRBV10-3, the J gene TRBJ2-5, with TRBD2 matching 7 bases. CDR1 and CDR2 from the germline V gene are ENHRY and SYGVKD. The junction had 5 bases not matched to a gene; V was cut back by 3 bases and J by 1 base. The CDR3 is 15 residues long. CDR3 bases: TGTGCCATCAGTGAACGCGGGAGAACCCAAGAGACCCAGTACTTC. It encodes CAISERGRTQETQYF.